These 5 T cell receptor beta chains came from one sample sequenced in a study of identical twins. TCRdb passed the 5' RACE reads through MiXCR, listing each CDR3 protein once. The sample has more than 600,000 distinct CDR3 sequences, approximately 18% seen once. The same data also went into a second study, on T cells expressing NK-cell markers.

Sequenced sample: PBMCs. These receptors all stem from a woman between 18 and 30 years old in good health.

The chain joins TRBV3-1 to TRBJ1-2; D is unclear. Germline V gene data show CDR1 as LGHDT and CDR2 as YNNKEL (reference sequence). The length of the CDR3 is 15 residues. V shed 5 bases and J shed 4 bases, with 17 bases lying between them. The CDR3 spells CASSASGRSSYGYTF. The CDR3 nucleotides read TGTGCCAGCAGCGCCTCGGGCAGATCAAGCTATGGCTACACCTTC.

The CDR3 loop is CASSSTGLAGKYSVDEQFF. CDR3 coding DNA: TGTGCCAGCAGTTCCACCGGACTAGCGGGAAAATACAGTGTGGATGAGCAGTTCTTC. This rearrangement joins TRBV12-3 or TRBV12-4 to TRBJ2-1; 12 bases are shared with TRBD2. Unmatched junction bases numbered 18, after V lost 4 bases and J lost 8 bases. CDR3 length: 19 residues.

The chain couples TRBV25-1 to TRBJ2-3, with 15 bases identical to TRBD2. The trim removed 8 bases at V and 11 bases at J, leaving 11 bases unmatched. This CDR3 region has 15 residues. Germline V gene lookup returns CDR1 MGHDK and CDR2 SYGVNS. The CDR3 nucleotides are TGTGCCAGCGCCCCCGGGACTAGCGGGGGGAGTGGGCAGTATTTT. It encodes CASAPGTSGGSGQYF.

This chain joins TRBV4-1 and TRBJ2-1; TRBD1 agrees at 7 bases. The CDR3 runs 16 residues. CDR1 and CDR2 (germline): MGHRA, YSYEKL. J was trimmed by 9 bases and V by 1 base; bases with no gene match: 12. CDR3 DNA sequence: TGCGCCAGCAGCCAAGTATCGAACCTGAGGGACAGTGAGCAGTTCTTC. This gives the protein CASSQVSNLRDSEQFF.

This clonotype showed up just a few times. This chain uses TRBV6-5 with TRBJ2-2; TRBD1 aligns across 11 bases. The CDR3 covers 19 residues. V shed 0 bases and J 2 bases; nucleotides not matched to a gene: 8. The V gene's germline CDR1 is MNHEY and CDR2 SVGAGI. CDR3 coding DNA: TGTGCCAGCAGTTACTCCCCGGGACAGGGGGATATTAACACCGGGGAGCTGTTTTTT. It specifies CASSYSPGQGDINTGELFF.